This T cell receptor beta chain was identified during a study of cytomegalovirus exposure and HLA in healthy donors. Whole-study context: Genotyping showed approximately 81% of a few hundred donors falling in the Caucasian-associated ancestry cluster.

This PCR relied on a set of 60 Vbeta primers and 13 Jbeta primers. Some clones are missing from TCRdb's copy, which holds only in-frame ones; the method was immunoSEQ multiplex PCR. The sample has some 120,000 clones; about 80% are singletons. Study-wide results and limits: It was approximately 160 TCR beta chains that were listed as cytomegalovirus-associated. CMV serostatus stood as the only immune exposure information on hand.

In its sample, this clone was seen a few times. Its target is not known. Trimming at V came to 5 bases and at J to 6 bases, leaving 9 bases not matched to a gene. This CDR3 is built from 16 residues. Germline values: CDR1 SGHAT, CDR2 FQNNGV. Each donor's status was that of a healthy bone marrow donor. The source is a human donor in good health. V usage is TRBV11-2 and J usage is TRBJ2-3, with TRBD2 identical over 12 bases. The sequenced sample consisted of PBMCs. CDR3 sequence: CASSPGASGRGDTQYF. DNA for the CDR3: TGTGCCAGCAGCCCAGGGGCTAGCGGGAGGGGTGATACGCAGTATTTT.